This is a list of T cell receptor beta chains from one sample in a study of vaccination and CD4 T cells after COVID-19. Each CDR3 protein is one row after TCRdb ran MiXCR on the PCR reads. The sample includes about 25,000 distinct CDR3 sequences, around two fifths seen only once; the top ten take more than 6%. No antigen has been assigned to these receptors. Sequencing was done on a sample of CD4+ T cells from blood, cultured in vitro. These receptors were collected from a human donor who had recovered from COVID-19. The CDR3 runs from the conserved cysteine through the conserved F or W. Each record gives: D gene, V gene, clone size, J gene, CDR3 DNA, CDR3 protein. A D gene is named only where the DNA matches it firmly. Size is stated for part of the rows, as once, few or many counts, or as a class when the clone is expanded.

D gene: -; V gene: TRBV18; clone size: once; J gene: TRBJ2-6; CDR3 DNA: TGTGCCAGCTCACCGTTCTTGGAATCGCGCGGGGCCAACGTCCTGACTTTC; CDR3 protein: CASSPFLESRGANVLTF
D gene: TRBD1; V gene: TRBV20-1; clone size: few; J gene: TRBJ1-5; CDR3 DNA: TGCAGTGCTAGGAACAGGGGGAGGACCCAGCATTTT; CDR3 protein: CSARNRGRTQHF
D gene: TRBD1; V gene: TRBV2; clone size: -; J gene: TRBJ1-5; CDR3 DNA: TGTGCCAGCAGTGAGGGACAGAATTATCAGCCCCAGCATTTT; CDR3 protein: CASSEGQNYQPQHF
D gene: TRBD2; V gene: TRBV20-1; clone size: few; J gene: TRBJ2-3; CDR3 DNA: TGCAGTGCTAGAGGCGGGACTAGCGGGGGGGCCAACACAGATACGCAGTATTTT; CDR3 protein: CSARGGTSGGANTDTQYF
D gene: TRBD2; V gene: TRBV23-1; clone size: -; J gene: TRBJ2-2; CDR3 DNA: TGCGCCAGCAGTCTCGTGACTAGCGGGGGAGAGGGCGGGGAGCTGTTTTTT; CDR3 protein: CASSLVTSGGEGGELFF
D gene: -; V gene: TRBV19; clone size: -; J gene: TRBJ2-3; CDR3 DNA: TGTGCCAGTAGGTATGGTCCTTTCACAGATACGCAGTATTTT; CDR3 protein: CASRYGPFTDTQYF
D gene: -; V gene: TRBV7-3; clone size: once; J gene: TRBJ1-1; CDR3 DNA: TGTGCCAGCAGCCCAACGACACAGAACACTGAAGCTTTCTTT; CDR3 protein: CASSPTTQNTEAFF
D gene: TRBD1; V gene: TRBV27; clone size: few; J gene: TRBJ2-1; CDR3 DNA: TGTGCCAGCACCAGACAGGGGGCTAGGGAGCAGTTCTTC; CDR3 protein: CASTRQGAREQFF
D gene: -; V gene: TRBV18; clone size: -; J gene: TRBJ2-7; CDR3 DNA: TGTGCCAGCTCACTCAGGGGGGGCTACGAGCAGTACTTC; CDR3 protein: CASSLRGGYEQYF
D gene: -; V gene: TRBV20-1; clone size: few; J gene: TRBJ2-2; CDR3 DNA: TGCAGTGCTACCCTAGCGTCAGGGGAGCTGTTTTTT; CDR3 protein: CSATLASGELFF
D gene: -; V gene: TRBV20-1; clone size: -; J gene: TRBJ1-1; CDR3 DNA: TGCAGTGCGCGCAACAGGAGGAACACTGAAGCTTTCTTT; CDR3 protein: CSARNRRNTEAFF
D gene: TRBD2; V gene: TRBV20-1; clone size: -; J gene: TRBJ2-5; CDR3 DNA: TGCAGTGCTAGGGTCATGGCTAGCGGGAGCCGAGAGACCCAGTACTTC; CDR3 protein: CSARVMASGSRETQYF
D gene: -; V gene: TRBV7-8; clone size: -; J gene: TRBJ1-5; CDR3 DNA: TGTGCCAGCAGCTTCCGGGAAGGGGGAAATCAGCCCCAGCATTTT; CDR3 protein: CASSFREGGNQPQHF
D gene: -; V gene: TRBV20-1; clone size: few; J gene: TRBJ2-7; CDR3 DNA: TGCAGTGCTCGAGAGCAACATCTTGCCATTTACGAGCAGTACTTC; CDR3 protein: CSAREQHLAIYEQYF
D gene: -; V gene: TRBV9; clone size: -; J gene: TRBJ2-5; CDR3 DNA: TGTGCCAGCAGCGTAGATAGTAAGGAGACCCAGTACTTC; CDR3 protein: CASSVDSKETQYF
D gene: TRBD1; V gene: TRBV2; clone size: once; J gene: TRBJ1-2; CDR3 DNA: TGTGCCAACAGGGACAGGGGACATGGCTACACCTTC; CDR3 protein: CANRDRGHGYTF
D gene: -; V gene: TRBV27; clone size: -; J gene: TRBJ2-3; CDR3 DNA: TGTGCCAGCAGTCTACCGACTAGGACCCCCCCAGATACGCAGTATTTT; CDR3 protein: CASSLPTRTPPDTQYF
D gene: -; V gene: TRBV7-9; clone size: few; J gene: TRBJ2-7; CDR3 DNA: TGTGCCAGCAGCTTATGGCAAGGGGGTGTCCCCTACGAGCAGTACTTC; CDR3 protein: CASSLWQGGVPYEQYF
D gene: -; V gene: TRBV11-3; clone size: -; J gene: TRBJ1-2; CDR3 DNA: TGTGCCAGCAGCTTAGATGGTCAGGGCAGTGGCTACACCTTC; CDR3 protein: CASSLDGQGSGYTF
D gene: -; V gene: TRBV11-2; clone size: -; J gene: TRBJ2-5; CDR3 DNA: TGTGCCAGCAGCTTAGAGGGCAGACAAGAGACCCAGTACTTC; CDR3 protein: CASSLEGRQETQYF
D gene: -; V gene: TRBV6-1; clone size: few; J gene: TRBJ2-7; CDR3 DNA: TGTGCCAGCATTGTATCTCAGGGATACGAGCAGTACTTC; CDR3 protein: CASIVSQGYEQYF
D gene: -; V gene: TRBV6-1; clone size: -; J gene: TRBJ1-1; CDR3 DNA: TGTGCCAGCATCAGGACACCCGGCACTGAAGCTTTCTTT; CDR3 protein: CASIRTPGTEAFF
D gene: -; V gene: TRBV7-2; clone size: -; J gene: TRBJ1-1; CDR3 DNA: TGTGCCAGCAGCTTAAGCGCGGGGGAAGCTTTCTTT; CDR3 protein: CASSLSAGEAFF
D gene: -; V gene: TRBV20-1; clone size: -; J gene: TRBJ1-2; CDR3 DNA: TGCAGTGCTCCTCAAACATCTAACTATGGCTACACCTTC; CDR3 protein: CSAPQTSNYGYTF
D gene: TRBD2; V gene: TRBV20-1; clone size: -; J gene: TRBJ2-7; CDR3 DNA: TGCAGTGCTGGAAGCGGGGGCTCCTACGAGCAGTACTTC; CDR3 protein: CSAGSGGSYEQYF
D gene: -; V gene: TRBV6-2/TRBV6-3; clone size: few; J gene: TRBJ2-1; CDR3 DNA: TGTGCCAGCAGTTATGGACTTGTTAACCCCTGGGGTGAGCAGTTCTTC; CDR3 protein: CASSYGLVNPWGEQFF
D gene: TRBD2; V gene: TRBV10-3; clone size: -; J gene: TRBJ2-7; CDR3 DNA: TGTGCCATCCACACGGGAGGCCTCTCCTACGAGCAGTACTTC; CDR3 protein: CAIHTGGLSYEQYF
D gene: TRBD1; V gene: TRBV11-1; clone size: -; J gene: TRBJ1-5; CDR3 DNA: TGTGCCAGCAGCTTGCCAACAGGGGACAATCAGCCCCAGCATTTT; CDR3 protein: CASSLPTGDNQPQHF
D gene: TRBD2; V gene: TRBV7-2; clone size: -; J gene: TRBJ2-7; CDR3 DNA: TGTGCCAGCAGCCGGGGGACTAGCGGGGTCCCCTACGAGCAGTACTTC; CDR3 protein: CASSRGTSGVPYEQYF
D gene: -; V gene: TRBV11-2; clone size: -; J gene: TRBJ2-7; CDR3 DNA: TGTGCCAGCAGCCCCCCCTGGACACCCTACGAGCAGTACTTC; CDR3 protein: CASSPPWTPYEQYF
D gene: -; V gene: TRBV30; clone size: -; J gene: TRBJ1-1; CDR3 DNA: TGTGCCTGGGACCAAGGGGGGGGCCGCACTGAAGCTTTCTTT; CDR3 protein: CAWDQGGGRTEAFF
D gene: TRBD2; V gene: TRBV7-9; clone size: -; J gene: TRBJ2-2; CDR3 DNA: TGTGCCAGCAGCTCCGGGACTAGCGGAACCTTGAACACCGGGGAGCTGTTTTTT; CDR3 protein: CASSSGTSGTLNTGELFF
D gene: -; V gene: TRBV27; clone size: few; J gene: TRBJ1-2; CDR3 DNA: TGTGCCAGCAGTTTAAACAGAGATGTCTATGGCTACACCTTC; CDR3 protein: CASSLNRDVYGYTF
D gene: -; V gene: TRBV2; clone size: -; J gene: TRBJ2-3; CDR3 DNA: TGTGCCAGCAGTGCGGACCGCACAGATACGCAGTATTTT; CDR3 protein: CASSADRTDTQYF
D gene: -; V gene: TRBV19; clone size: -; J gene: TRBJ1-5; CDR3 DNA: TGTGCCAGTAGCATTTGGGGAAACAATCAGCCCCAGCATTTT; CDR3 protein: CASSIWGNNQPQHF
D gene: -; V gene: TRBV11-1; clone size: -; J gene: TRBJ2-7; CDR3 DNA: TGTGCCAGCAGCTCGACAGATGCCTACGAGCAGTACTTC; CDR3 protein: CASSSTDAYEQYF
D gene: TRBD2; V gene: TRBV7-2; clone size: few; J gene: TRBJ2-3; CDR3 DNA: TGTGCCAGCAGCACCGGGACTAGCGGGACGACAGATACGCAGTATTTT; CDR3 protein: CASSTGTSGTTDTQYF
D gene: -; V gene: TRBV6-1; clone size: -; J gene: TRBJ2-7; CDR3 DNA: TGTGCCAGCACCGAACTACAGGCCTCCTACGAGCAGTACTTC; CDR3 protein: CASTELQASYEQYF
D gene: -; V gene: TRBV27; clone size: -; J gene: TRBJ2-1; CDR3 DNA: TGTGCCAGCAGTTTAATTGCGGTGGCCTACAATGAGCAGTTCTTC; CDR3 protein: CASSLIAVAYNEQFF
D gene: -; V gene: TRBV7-2; clone size: -; J gene: TRBJ2-5; CDR3 DNA: TGTGCCAGCAGCTTAAGCCTAGCACAAGAGACCCAGTACTTC; CDR3 protein: CASSLSLAQETQYF
D gene: -; V gene: TRBV5-1; clone size: -; J gene: TRBJ1-5; CDR3 DNA: TGCGCCAGCAGCTTGTGGGGGCCCGAAGGTGAGCCCCAGCATTTT; CDR3 protein: CASSLWGPEGEPQHF
D gene: -; V gene: TRBV27; clone size: few; J gene: TRBJ1-1; CDR3 DNA: TGTGCCAGCAGTTTTCTGGGCAGGGCGGTAACTGAAGCTTTCTTT; CDR3 protein: CASSFLGRAVTEAFF
D gene: -; V gene: TRBV27; clone size: few; J gene: TRBJ1-2; CDR3 DNA: TGTGCCAGCAGTTTATCCGGGGGTAGGGTCTACACCTTC; CDR3 protein: CASSLSGGRVYTF
D gene: -; V gene: TRBV7-9; clone size: -; J gene: TRBJ2-1; CDR3 DNA: TGTGCCAGCAGCTCCGCAGGGCCCCTGGGCAAACGTAACCTAGGGGGGCCGGGGCAGTTCTTC; CDR3 protein: CASSSAGPLGKRNLGGPGQFF
D gene: TRBD1; V gene: TRBV5-6; clone size: -; J gene: TRBJ2-3; CDR3 DNA: TGTGCCAGCAGCTTGGAGGGGGCGCGTAGGACTGTACGCACAGATACGCAGTATTTT; CDR3 protein: CASSLEGARRTVRTDTQYF
D gene: TRBD2; V gene: TRBV6-2/TRBV6-3; clone size: -; J gene: TRBJ2-1; CDR3 DNA: TGTGCCACCTCCTCTAGCGGGAGGAATGAGCAGTTCTTC; CDR3 protein: CATSSSGRNEQFF
D gene: TRBD1; V gene: TRBV2; clone size: -; J gene: TRBJ1-2; CDR3 DNA: TGTGCCAGCAGTGAGAGACAGGGCCGCTACACCTTC; CDR3 protein: CASSERQGRYTF
D gene: TRBD1; V gene: TRBV5-1; clone size: -; J gene: TRBJ2-5; CDR3 DNA: TGCGCCAGCAGCTTGATATCAGGGGGCCCAGAGACCCAGTACTTC; CDR3 protein: CASSLISGGPETQYF
D gene: -; V gene: TRBV28; clone size: -; J gene: TRBJ1-1; CDR3 DNA: TGTGCCAGCAGTTCCAACAGGATTCGGCTTATGAACACTGAAGCTTTCTTT; CDR3 protein: CASSSNRIRLMNTEAFF
D gene: TRBD2; V gene: TRBV11-2; clone size: -; J gene: TRBJ2-5; CDR3 DNA: TGTGCCAGCAGCTTAGATAGGGGACTAGCGGGGCTAAAAGAGACCCAGTACTTC; CDR3 protein: CASSLDRGLAGLKETQYF
D gene: TRBD2; V gene: TRBV7-2; clone size: once; J gene: TRBJ2-7; CDR3 DNA: TGTGCCAGCAGCTTAGTTGCCAGCGGGAGTAGCTCCTACGAGCAGTACTTC; CDR3 protein: CASSLVASGSSSYEQYF
D gene: TRBD2; V gene: TRBV7-2; clone size: few; J gene: TRBJ2-5; CDR3 DNA: TGTGCCAGCAGCTTCGCTAGCGGGCGAGAGACCCAGTACTTC; CDR3 protein: CASSFASGRETQYF
D gene: -; V gene: TRBV20-1; clone size: -; J gene: TRBJ1-1; CDR3 DNA: TGCAGTGCTAGAGAGCCGGGCTCCTACTCTGGGGCTTTCTTT; CDR3 protein: CSAREPGSYSGAFF
D gene: -; V gene: TRBV20-1; clone size: -; J gene: TRBJ1-2; CDR3 DNA: TGCAGTGCTATCAGGGATTACTATGGCTACACCTTC; CDR3 protein: CSAIRDYYGYTF
D gene: -; V gene: TRBV7-2; clone size: few; J gene: TRBJ2-3; CDR3 DNA: TGTGCCAGCAGCTTAGTTTTGGGTCACGCCGGCGCTACTCGGCGAAGCACAGATACGCAGTATTTT; CDR3 protein: CASSLVLGHAGATRRSTDTQYF